Reported below is one T cell receptor beta chain. In the source study's methods: It was from reference gene primer amplification that nucleated cell counts were estimated. The method was immunoSEQ multiplex PCR; TCRdb's version includes in-frame clones alone and lacks a portion of them. That table supplies the V and J calls and clone size; D and trimming were determined from the DNA. The sample records 90,000 or so clones, 80% to 95% being singletons. This sample stems from a study of blood T cell repertoires in COVID-19. Study at large: Collection of acute and convalescent COVID-19 samples took place in the United States, Italy and Spain.

During active infection, Seattle patients enrolled and were then monitored through disease. The ends were cut back, 5 bases at V and 2 bases at J, with 15 bases in the middle. The germline CDR1 and CDR2 sequences are SGHAT and FQNNGV. The CDR3 has 15 amino acids. This TCR derives from a man between 18 and 35 years old with COVID-19, enrolled during active disease. The gene calls are TRBV11-2 and TRBJ2-5, with a weak D call TRBD1 (5 bases). Source material: peripheral blood. The CDR3 loop is CASSAGPGKQETQYF. CDR3 nucleotides: TGTGCCAGCAGCGCAGGACCAGGGAAACAAGAGACCCAGTACTTC.